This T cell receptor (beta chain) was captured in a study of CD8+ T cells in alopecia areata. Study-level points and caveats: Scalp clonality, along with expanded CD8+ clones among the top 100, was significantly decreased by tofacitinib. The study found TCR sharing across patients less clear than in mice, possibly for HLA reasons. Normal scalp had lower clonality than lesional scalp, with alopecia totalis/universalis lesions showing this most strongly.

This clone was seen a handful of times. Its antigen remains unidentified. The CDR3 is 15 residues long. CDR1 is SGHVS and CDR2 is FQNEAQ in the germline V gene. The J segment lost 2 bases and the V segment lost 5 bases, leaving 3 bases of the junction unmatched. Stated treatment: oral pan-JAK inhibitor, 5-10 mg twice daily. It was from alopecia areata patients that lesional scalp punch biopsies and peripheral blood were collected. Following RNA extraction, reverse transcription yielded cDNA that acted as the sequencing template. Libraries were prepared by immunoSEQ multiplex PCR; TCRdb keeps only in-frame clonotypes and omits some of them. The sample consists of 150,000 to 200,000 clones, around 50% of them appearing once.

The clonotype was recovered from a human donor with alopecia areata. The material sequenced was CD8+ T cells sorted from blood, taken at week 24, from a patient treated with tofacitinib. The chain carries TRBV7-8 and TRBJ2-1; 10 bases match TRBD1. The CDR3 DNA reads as TGTGCCAGCAGCCCCGGGACAGGGGCCTACAATGAGCAGTTCTTC. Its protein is CASSPGTGAYNEQFF.